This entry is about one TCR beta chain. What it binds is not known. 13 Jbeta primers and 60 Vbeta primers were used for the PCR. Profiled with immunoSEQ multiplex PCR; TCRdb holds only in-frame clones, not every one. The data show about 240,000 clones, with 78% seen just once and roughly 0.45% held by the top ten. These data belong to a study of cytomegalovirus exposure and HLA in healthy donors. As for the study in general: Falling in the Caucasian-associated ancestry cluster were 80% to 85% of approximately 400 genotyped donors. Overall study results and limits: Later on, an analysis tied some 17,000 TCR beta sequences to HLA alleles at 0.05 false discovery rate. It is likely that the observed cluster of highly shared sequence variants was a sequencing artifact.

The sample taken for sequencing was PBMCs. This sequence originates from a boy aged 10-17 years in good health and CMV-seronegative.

In DNA form, the CDR3 reads TGTGCCAGCAGCTTGGTTCCAGATTCGGGCGGGGAGCTGTTTTTT. Translated, it gives CASSLVPDSGGELFF. V and J are TRBV5-6 and TRBJ2-2, with unresolved D. The length of the CDR3 is 15 residues. The germline V and J ends were trimmed by 0 bases and 7 bases, with 13 bases remaining between them. The germline gives CDR1 SGHDT, CDR2 YYEEEE. The variable domain in full, completed from reference TRBV5-6 and TRBJ2-2, reads DAGVTQSPTHLIKTRGQQVTLRCSPKSGHDTVSWYQQALGQGPQFIFQYYEEEERQRGNFPDRFSGHQFPNYSSELNVNALLLGDSALYLCASSLVPDSGGELFFGEGSRLTVL.